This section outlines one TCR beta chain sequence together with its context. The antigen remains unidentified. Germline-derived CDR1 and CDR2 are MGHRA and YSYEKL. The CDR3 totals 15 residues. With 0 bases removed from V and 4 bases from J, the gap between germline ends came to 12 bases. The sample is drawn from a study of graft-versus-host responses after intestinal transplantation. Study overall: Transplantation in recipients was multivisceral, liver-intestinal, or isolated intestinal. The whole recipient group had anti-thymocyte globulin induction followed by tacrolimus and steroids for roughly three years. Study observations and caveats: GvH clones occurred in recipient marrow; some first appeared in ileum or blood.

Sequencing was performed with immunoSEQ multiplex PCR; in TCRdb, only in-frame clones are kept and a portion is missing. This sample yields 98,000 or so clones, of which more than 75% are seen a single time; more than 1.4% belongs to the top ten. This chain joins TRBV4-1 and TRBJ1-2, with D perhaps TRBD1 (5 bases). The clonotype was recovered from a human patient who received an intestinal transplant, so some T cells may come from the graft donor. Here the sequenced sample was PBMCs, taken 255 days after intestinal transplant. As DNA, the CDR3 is TGCGCCAGCAGCCAAGACGTAGAGGGGATCTATGGCTACACCTTC. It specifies CASSQDVEGIYGYTF.